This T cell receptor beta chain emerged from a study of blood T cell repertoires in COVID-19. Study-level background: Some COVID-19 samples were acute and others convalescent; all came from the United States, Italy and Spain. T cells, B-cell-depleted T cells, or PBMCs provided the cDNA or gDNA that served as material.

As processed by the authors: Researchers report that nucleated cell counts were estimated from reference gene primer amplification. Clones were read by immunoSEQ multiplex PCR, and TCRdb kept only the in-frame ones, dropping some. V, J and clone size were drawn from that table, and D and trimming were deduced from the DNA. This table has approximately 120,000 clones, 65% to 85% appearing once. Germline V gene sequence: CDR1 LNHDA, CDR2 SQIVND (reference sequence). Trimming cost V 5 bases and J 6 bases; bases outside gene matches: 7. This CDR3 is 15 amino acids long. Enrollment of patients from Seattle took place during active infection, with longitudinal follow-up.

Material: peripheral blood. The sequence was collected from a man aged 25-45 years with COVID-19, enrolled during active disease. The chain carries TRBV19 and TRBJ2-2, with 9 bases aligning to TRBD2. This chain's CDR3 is CASSPREGTAGELFF. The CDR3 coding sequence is TGTGCCAGTAGTCCGCGGGAGGGTACCGCCGGGGAGCTGTTTTTT.